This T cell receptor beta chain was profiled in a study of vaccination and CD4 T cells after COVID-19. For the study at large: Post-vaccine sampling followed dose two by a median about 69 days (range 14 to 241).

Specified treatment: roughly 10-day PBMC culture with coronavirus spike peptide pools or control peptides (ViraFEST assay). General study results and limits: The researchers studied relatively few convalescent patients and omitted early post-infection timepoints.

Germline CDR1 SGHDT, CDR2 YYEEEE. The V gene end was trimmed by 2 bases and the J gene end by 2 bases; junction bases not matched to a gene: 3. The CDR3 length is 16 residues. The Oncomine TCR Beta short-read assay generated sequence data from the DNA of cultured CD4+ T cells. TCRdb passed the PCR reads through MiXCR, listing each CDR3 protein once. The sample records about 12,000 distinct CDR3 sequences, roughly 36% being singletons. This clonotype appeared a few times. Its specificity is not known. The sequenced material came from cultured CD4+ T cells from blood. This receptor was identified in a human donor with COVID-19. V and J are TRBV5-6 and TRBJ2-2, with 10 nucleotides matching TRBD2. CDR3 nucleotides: TGTGCCAGCAGCTTTAGCGGGGGGTTCAACACCGGGGAGCTGTTTTTT. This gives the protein CASSFSGGFNTGELFF.